These 29 T cell receptor beta chains share one sample of origin, sequenced in a study of blood T cell repertoires in COVID-19. Sequencing was performed with immunoSEQ multiplex PCR; in TCRdb, only in-frame clones are kept and a portion is missing. The sample yields 60,000 to 85,000 clones, 89% seen once. Sequenced material: peripheral blood. The source of these receptors is a woman aged 45 to 65 with active COVID-19.

This chain joins TRBV4-1 and TRBJ2-2, with TRBD1 identical over 8 bases. The junction had 4 bases not matched to a gene; V was cut back by 0 bases and J by 4 bases. CDR1 is MGHRA and CDR2 is YSYEKL in the germline V gene. This CDR3 comprises 16 residues. The CDR3 bases are TGCGCCAGCAGCCAAGATGGGCAGGGGGCCACCGGGGAGCTGTTTTTT. It codes for CASSQDGQGATGELFF.

The rearrangement joins TRBV7-2 to TRBJ2-5; 10 nucleotides align to TRBD1. The trim removed 6 bases at V and 5 bases at J, leaving 6 bases unmatched. In germline, CDR1 is SGHTA, CDR2 FQGNSA. The CDR3 totals 14 residues. CDR3 in amino acids: CASSPTGGRETQYF. CDR3 bases: TGTGCCAGCAGTCCGACAGGGGGCAGGGAGACCCAGTACTTC.

The chain recombines TRBV7-3 with TRBJ2-7, with TRBD1 as a possible D gene (6 bases). Trimming took off 0 bases at V and 4 bases at J, with 13 bases between the two ends. This CDR3 comprises 15 residues. Looked up from germline, CDR1 is SGHTA and CDR2 is FQGTGA. In DNA form, the CDR3 reads TGTGCCAGCAGCTTAACCCCAGGGGACGCGTACGAGCAGTACTTC. This sequence encodes CASSLTPGDAYEQYF.

J is TRBJ2-7 and V is TRBV19, with TRBD2 matching 12 bases. Germline values: CDR1 LNHDA, CDR2 SQIVND (reference sequence). The CDR3 has 17 amino acids. V lost 5 bases to trimming and J lost 6 bases; unmatched junction nucleotides: 14. This CDR3 reads CASSLSLAGGPGGEQYF. DNA for the CDR3: TGTGCCAGTAGTCTGAGTCTAGCGGGAGGGCCCGGGGGCGAGCAGTACTTC.

This clone appeared once. The chain joins TRBV28 to TRBJ2-2; 8 bases align to TRBD1. J lost 6 bases, V lost 5 bases, and 8 bases had no gene match. This CDR3 comprises 15 residues. Looked up from germline, CDR1 is MDHEN and CDR2 is SYDVKM. CDR3 sequence (DNA): TGTGCCAGCAGTACCCTGGACAGGGAGCCCGGGGAGCTGTTTTTT. Protein sequence: CASSTLDREPGELFF.

V and J are TRBV19 and TRBJ1-5; no clear D. CDR1 is LNHDA and CDR2 is SQIVND in the germline V gene (reference sequence). This CDR3 has 12 amino acids. Trimming removed 7 bases from V and 4 bases from J, with 8 bases in between. The CDR3 DNA reads TGTGCCAGTACAGGACTAAATCAGCCCCAGCATTTT. The encoded protein is CASTGLNQPQHF.

The chain employs TRBV30 and TRBJ2-7; D gene ambiguous. This CDR3 spans 12 amino acids. V dropped 1 base and J dropped 3 bases, with 7 bases sitting between them. In germline, CDR1 is GTSNPN, CDR2 SVGIG (reference sequence). The CDR3 sequence: CAWSEAGYEQYF. The CDR3 region has the DNA TGTGCCTGGAGTGAAGCCGGCTACGAGCAGTACTTC.

The chain couples TRBV7-9 to TRBJ1-3, with 11 bases identical to TRBD1. V lost 5 bases and J lost 3; bases outside the gene matches: 6. This CDR3 is built from 16 residues. CDR1 is SEHNR, CDR2 FQNEAQ, per germline (reference sequence). The CDR3, as DNA: TGTGCCAGCAGCAACCCCGGGACAGGGGGTGGAAACACCATATATTTT. Translation gives CASSNPGTGGGNTIYF.

The J gene is TRBJ2-7, the V gene TRBV3-1 (or the pseudogene TRBV3-2); D gene ambiguous. The CDR3 contains 13 residues. CDR1 LGHDT and CDR2 YNNKEL come from the germline V gene (reference sequence). The V end lost 1 base, the J end lost 8 bases, and 12 bases lay between the germline ends. This chain's CDR3 is CASSQGPDNKQYF. In DNA form, the CDR3 reads TGTGCCAGCAGCCAAGGACCCGACAACAAGCAGTACTTC.

This clone was detected only once. The chain has TRBV7-9 and TRBJ2-1; D remains ambiguous. The germline V and J ends were trimmed by 5 bases and 4 bases, with 12 bases remaining between them. This CDR3 has 14 amino acids. The germline V gene encodes CDR1 SEHNR and CDR2 FQNEAQ (reference sequence). CDR3 sequence reads: CASSPRTNYNEQFF. In nucleotides, the CDR3 is TGTGCCAGCAGCCCAAGAACAAATTACAATGAGCAGTTCTTC.

This clone was counted between two and nine times. The chain employs TRBV18 and TRBJ2-2, with no clear D. In germline, CDR1 is KGHSH, CDR2 LQKENI. The CDR3 totals 17 residues. V was pared by 0 bases and J by 1 base, with 12 bases between. The CDR3 sequence is CASSPPVRGRNTGELFF. The CDR3 DNA sequence: TGTGCCAGCTCACCACCGGTGCGTGGGCGGAACACCGGGGAGCTGTTTTTT.

V and J are TRBV27 and TRBJ1-1; D unresolved. Between the trimmed V and J ends, which lost 6 bases and 3 bases, there was a span of 14 bases. Per germline, CDR1 MNHEY and CDR2 SMNVEV (reference sequence). The CDR3 is made up of 14 amino acids. DNA for the CDR3: TGTGCCAGCAGCCCAACCGTCCGGGACACTGAAGCTTTCTTT. Amino acids: CASSPTVRDTEAFF.

This clone has a handful of counts. The gene calls are TRBV14 and TRBJ2-7; D unresolved. The V end lost 4 bases, the J end lost 0 bases, and 4 bases lay between the germline ends. This CDR3 contains 12 residues. CDR1 is SGHDN, CDR2 FVKESK, per germline. CDR3 sequence (DNA): TGTGCCAGCAGCCTCCACTCCTACGAGCAGTACTTC. It translates to CASSLHSYEQYF.

The chain's CDR3 is CASSDRDRGYEQYF. In DNA form, the CDR3 reads TGTGCCAGCAGCGACCGGGACAGGGGCTACGAGCAGTACTTC. V and J are TRBV9 and TRBJ2-7; 10 bases agree with TRBD1. The CDR3 spans 14 residues. Germline loops: CDR1 SGDLS, CDR2 YYNGEE. V gave up 3 bases and J gave up 3 bases; unmatched junction bases: 3.

The chain recombines TRBV5-1 with TRBJ1-5; no firm D call. The V end lost 0 bases, the J end lost 0 bases, and 7 bases lay between the germline ends. The CDR3 covers 15 residues. Germline V gene sequence: CDR1 SGHRS, CDR2 YFSETQ. The CDR3 is CASSLDGVSNQPQHF. Here the CDR3 DNA reads TGCGCCAGCAGCTTGGACGGAGTTAGCAATCAGCCCCAGCATTTT.

The genes are TRBV6-1 and TRBJ1-2, with a tentative D call TRBD1 (6 bases). V gave up 3 bases and J gave up 0 bases, with 23 bases separating them. The CDR3 length is 19 residues. CDR1 is MNHNS and CDR2 is SASEGT in the germline V gene. This CDR3 is CASSDRTALTITANYGYTF. The CDR3 DNA reads as TGTGCCAGCAGTGACAGGACAGCCCTCACCATTACAGCTAACTATGGCTACACCTTC.

The gene calls are TRBV7-8 and TRBJ1-5; D perhaps matches TRBD1 (5 bases). The CDR3 spans 16 residues. From germline, CDR1 is SGHVS and CDR2 FQNEAQ. The V gene lost 7 bases and the J gene lost 0 bases, with 16 bases spanning the gap. The CDR3 reads CASKNTNRISNQPQHF. CDR3 coding DNA: TGTGCCAGCAAGAACACCAACAGGATTAGCAATCAGCCCCAGCATTTT.

V and J are TRBV6-4 and TRBJ2-1; tentatively, D is TRBD1 (5 bases). V was clipped by 4 bases and J by 3 bases, with 10 bases between them. This CDR3 is built from 14 residues. Per the germline V gene, CDR1 is MRHNA and CDR2 is SNTAGT. CDR3 region: CASSADSVYNEQFF. The CDR3 DNA is TGTGCCAGCAGTGCTGACAGTGTCTACAATGAGCAGTTCTTC.

J is TRBJ2-7 and V is TRBV5-1; TRBD1 is a possible D gene (6 bases). This CDR3 is 14 amino acids long. CDR1 and CDR2 (germline): SGHRS, YFSETQ. Between the trimmed V and J ends, which lost 1 base and 5 bases, there was a span of 13 bases. The DNA of the CDR3 is TGCGCCAGCAGCTTGATCGCAGGGGAAGACGAGCAGTACTTC. Translating gives CASSLIAGEDEQYF.

The chain joins TRBV6-5 to TRBJ2-1; D is possibly TRBD2 (5 bases). V was trimmed by 6 bases and J by 7 bases, leaving 10 bases between them. Germline values: CDR1 MNHEY, CDR2 SVGAGI. CDR3 size: 12 residues. The CDR3 DNA follows: TGTGCCAGCAGAAGAGGGCAGAATGAGCAGTTCTTC. Protein sequence: CASRRGQNEQFF.

The chain joins TRBV7-8 to TRBJ2-1; weak D call: TRBD1 (6 bases). The CDR3 consists of 16 residues. The V gene's germline CDR1 is SGHVS and CDR2 FQNEAQ. Trimming removed 5 bases at V and 8 bases at J, with 22 bases between. The CDR3 loop is CASSTITGRKLYEQFF. The DNA for the CDR3 is TGTGCCAGCAGCACGATTACAGGGCGTAAGTTATATGAGCAGTTCTTC.

The rearrangement joins TRBV19 to TRBJ2-1, with 14 bases aligning to TRBD2. Unmatched junction bases numbered 7, after V lost 5 bases and J lost 7 bases. The CDR3 spans 16 residues. Germline loops: CDR1 LNHDA, CDR2 SQIVND (reference sequence). CDR3 region: CASSAGLAGESNEQFF. The CDR3 DNA is TGTGCCAGTAGTGCGGGACTAGCGGGAGAGAGTAATGAGCAGTTCTTC. The whole variable domain, remainder taken from reference TRBV19 and TRBJ2-1, is DGGITQSPKYLFRKEGQNVTLSCEQNLNHDAMYWYRQDPGQGLRLIYYSQIVNDFQKGDIAEGYSVSREKKESFPLTVTSAQKNPTAFYLCASSAGLAGESNEQFFGPGTRLTVL.

This CDR3 is CASKDRQNTEAFF. DNA for the CDR3: TGTGCCAGCAAGGACAGACAGAACACTGAAGCTTTCTTT. This chain connects TRBV2 to TRBJ1-1, with D possibly being TRBD1 (6 bases). Germline lookup yields CDR1 SNHLY and CDR2 FYNNEI. This CDR3 is 13 amino acids long. Between the trimmed V and J ends, which lost 7 bases and 1 base, there was a span of 10 bases. Based on the CDR3 plus reference TRBV2 and TRBJ1-1, the full variable domain is EPEVTQTPSHQVTQMGQEVILRCVPISNHLYFYWYRQILGQKVEFLVSFYNNEISEKSEIFDDQFSVERPDGSNFTLKIRSTKLEDSAMYFCASKDRQNTEAFFGQGTRLTVV.

The chain couples TRBV6-4 to TRBJ1-6; 7 positions agree with TRBD1. The CDR3 is 15 amino acids. CDR1 MRHNA and CDR2 SNTAGT come from the germline V gene. After removal of 0 bases from V and 9 bases from J, the junction contained 5 bases not matched to a gene. The CDR3 bases are TGTGCCAGCAGTGACTCTGGGACAGACGTTTCACCCCTCCACTTT. Translating it yields CASSDSGTDVSPLHF.

The J gene is TRBJ2-7, the V gene TRBV4-1; D gene unclear. Germline V CDR1 and CDR2: MGHRA, YSYEKL. V was shortened by 0 bases and J by 4 bases, with 7 bases between the two germline ends. CDR3 length equals 13 residues. CDR3 residues: CASSQDPQYEQYF. For the CDR3, the DNA is TGCGCCAGCAGCCAAGATCCACAGTACGAGCAGTACTTC.

The J gene is TRBJ2-7, the V gene TRBV6-1; 9 bases map to TRBD2. The CDR3 spans 16 residues. V was clipped by 2 bases and J by 3 bases; unmatched bases: 8. The germline CDR1 and CDR2 sequences are MNHNS and SASEGT. CDR3 sequence reads: CASSERREGKGYEQYF. CDR3 DNA: TGTGCCAGCAGTGAACGGCGGGAGGGAAAGGGCTACGAGCAGTACTTC.

This clone was counted only a few times. CDR3 DNA: TGCAGTGTCCTCGAGGGCACTGAAGCTTTCTTT. Protein sequence: CSVLEGTEAFF. The V call is TRBV20-1, the J call TRBJ1-1; D is unclear. Germline CDR1 is DFQATT and CDR2 is SNEGSKA (reference sequence). The CDR3 totals 11 residues. V dropped 7 bases and J dropped 4 bases, with 10 bases sitting between them.

The CDR3 DNA is TGTGCCAGCTCACCTCTGGGGCCGAGGACTGAAGCTTTCTTT. Its translation is CASSPLGPRTEAFF. This chain connects TRBV18 to TRBJ1-1; the D gene is possibly TRBD1 (5 bases). Germline V gene data show CDR1 as KGHSH and CDR2 as LQKENI. The CDR3 has 14 residues. V was cut by 3 bases and J by 5 bases, with 13 bases left in between.

This chain links TRBV21-1 with TRBJ2-7; the tabulated D call, TRBD2, remains unverified against the DNA. TRBV21-1 is a recognized pseudogene. The length of the CDR3 is 15 residues. The CDR3 DNA is TGTGCCAGCAGCAAAACACCGGGACTTGAATCGGAGCAGTACTTC. This encodes CASSKTPGLESEQYF.